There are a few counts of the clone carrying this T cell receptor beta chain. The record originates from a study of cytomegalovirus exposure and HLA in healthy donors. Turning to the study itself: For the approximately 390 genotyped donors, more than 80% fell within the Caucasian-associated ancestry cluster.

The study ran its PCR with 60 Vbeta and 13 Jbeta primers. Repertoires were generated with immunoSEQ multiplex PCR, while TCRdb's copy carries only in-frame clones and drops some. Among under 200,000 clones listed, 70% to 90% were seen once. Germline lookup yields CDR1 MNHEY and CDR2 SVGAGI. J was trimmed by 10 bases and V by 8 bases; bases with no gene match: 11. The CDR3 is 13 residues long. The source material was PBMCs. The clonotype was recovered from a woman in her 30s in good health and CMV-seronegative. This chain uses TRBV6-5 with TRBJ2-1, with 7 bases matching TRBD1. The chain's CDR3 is CASRDRRFGEQFF. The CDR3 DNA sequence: TGTGCCAGCCGGGACAGAAGATTCGGGGAGCAGTTCTTC.